The 10 T cell receptor beta chains below all came from one sample that was sequenced in a study of shared clonotypes between healthy human individuals. TCRdb's copy holds only in-frame clones and misses some; the assay was immunoSEQ multiplex PCR. The sample comprises 190,000 or so clones, 90% to 95% of which are singletons, and around 0.067% rests with the top ten. The sequencing sample was made of naive CD4+ T cells sorted from blood. As for subset: CD45RA+ positively selected. Receptor source: a young woman in good health.

This sequence joins TRBV13 and TRBJ1-1; tentative D call: TRBD1 (5 bases). The V end lost 5 bases, the J end lost 11 bases, and 15 bases lay between the germline ends. The CDR3 runs to 12 residues. Germline V lookup: CDR1 PRHDT, CDR2 FYEKMQ (reference sequence). The CDR3 DNA sequence: TGTGCCAGCAGCCCGGGACCCCTGGACGCTTTCTTT. Translated, it gives CASSPGPLDAFF.

Here the CDR3 DNA reads TGTGCCAGCAGTTTAATCGGGGGACCCCAGCATTTT. This codes for CASSLIGGPQHF. J is TRBJ1-5 and V is TRBV28; possible D gene TRBD1, 5 bases. Trimming pared 2 bases from V and 10 bases from J, leaving 9 bases between. The CDR3 loop spans 12 amino acids. Looked up from germline, CDR1 is MDHEN and CDR2 is SYDVKM.

V gene TRBV10-3 combines with J gene TRBJ1-2, with 8 positions matching TRBD1. The germline V gene has CDR1 ENHRY and CDR2 SYGVKD. The V segment lost 2 bases and the J segment 6 bases; nucleotides outside the gene matches: 5. CDR3 length: 14 residues. The CDR3 DNA sequence: TGTGCCATCAGTGAGCCCACAGGGGGAAATGGCTACACCTTC. This translates into CAISEPTGGNGYTF.

The chain carries TRBV5-6 and TRBJ1-5; D might be TRBD1 (5 bases). V lost 1 base and J 4 bases, leaving 9 bases between the germline ends. CDR1 SGHDT and CDR2 YYEEEE come from the germline V gene. The CDR3 sequence is 14 residues long. For the CDR3, the DNA is TGTGCCAGCAGCTTGAGGGGAGGGAATCAGCCCCAGCATTTT. Translated, it gives CASSLRGGNQPQHF.

The rearrangement uses TRBV6-5 and TRBJ2-7, with 7 bases aligning to TRBD2. The CDR3 covers 12 residues. V trimming: 8 bases; J trimming: 2 bases; junction bases outside the gene matches: 3. Looked up from germline, CDR1 is MNHEY and CDR2 is SVGAGI. The CDR3: CASGRETYEQYF. In DNA form, the CDR3 reads TGTGCCAGCGGGCGGGAGACCTACGAGCAGTACTTC.

The chain links TRBV4-1 to TRBJ2-7; TRBD1 aligns across 11 bases. Germline trimming cut 0 bases from V and 2 bases from J; bases unmatched to any gene: 6. The CDR3 is 17 amino acids. Germline CDR1 and CDR2: MGHRA and YSYEKL. The chain's CDR3 is CASSQEVMGQGAYEQYF. The CDR3 DNA reads as TGCGCCAGCAGCCAAGAAGTTATGGGACAGGGGGCCTACGAGCAGTACTTC.

The chain links TRBV30 to TRBJ1-1; D remains unclear. Trimming took 0 bases from V and 2 from J, leaving 19 bases between them. The CDR3 runs 17 residues. Germline V gives CDR1 GTSNPN, CDR2 SVGIG (reference sequence). As DNA, the CDR3 is TGTGCCTGGAGTGTACCGGTTGCCCTATCAAAAAACACTGAAGCTTTCTTT. Its protein product is CAWSVPVALSKNTEAFF. The entire variable domain, with the rest obtained from reference TRBV30 and TRBJ1-1, is as follows: SQTIHQWPATLVQPVGSPLSLECTVEGTSNPNLYWYRQAAGRGLQLLFYSVGIGQISSEVPQNLSASRPQDRQFILSSKKLLLSDSGFYLCAWSVPVALSKNTEAFFGQGTRLTVV.

The chain uses TRBV29-1 and TRBJ2-1; 9 bases are shared with TRBD1. The CDR3 length is 14 residues. With 4 bases clipped from V and 6 bases from J, the junction kept 7 bases outside the gene matches. Germline V gene data show CDR1 as SQVTM and CDR2 as ANQGSEA. This chain's CDR3 is CSVGRGTGFNEQFF. The CDR3 coding sequence is TGCAGCGTTGGGAGAGGGACAGGGTTCAATGAGCAGTTCTTC.

This sequence joins TRBV5-1 and TRBJ1-5, with 9 bases that match TRBD1. This CDR3 is built from 15 residues. The germline V gene has CDR1 SGHRS and CDR2 YFSETQ. The trim removed 4 bases at V and 5 bases at J, leaving 7 bases unmatched. DNA for the CDR3: TGCGCCAGCAGCCCTCGGACAGGGGTAGATCAGCCCCAGCATTTT. As protein: CASSPRTGVDQPQHF. The complete variable domain, with remaining parts taken from reference TRBV5-1 and TRBJ1-5, reads KAGVTQTPRYLIKTRGQQVTLSCSPISGHRSVSWYQQTPGQGLQFLFEYFSETQRNKGNFPGRFSGRQFSNSRSEMNVSTLELGDSALYLCASSPRTGVDQPQHFGDGTRLSIL.

The chain carries TRBV28 and TRBJ2-7; D is unclear. From germline, CDR1 is MDHEN and CDR2 SYDVKM. This CDR3 spans 12 amino acids. Trimming took 5 bases from V and 1 from J, leaving 6 bases between them. CDR3 amino acids: CASSQGSYEQYF. CDR3 nucleotide sequence: TGTGCCAGCAGTCAAGGGTCCTACGAGCAGTACTTC.